This TCR beta chain came from a study of blood T cell repertoires in COVID-19. Study summary: PBMCs, B-cell-depleted T cells, or T cells were the source of the cDNA or gDNA that made up the material.

The assay was immunoSEQ multiplex PCR, and TCRdb's table has in-frame clones only and misses some. The sample holds around 60,000 clones, around 87% seen once. Seattle patients were enrolled while actively infected and followed longitudinally. This receptor was taken from a woman aged 60-70 years with COVID-19, enrolled during active disease. The sequenced material came from peripheral blood.

The CDR3 region is CASSLIGGANEKLFF. Written as DNA, the CDR3 is TGTGCCAGCAGTCTTATAGGAGGAGCTAATGAAAAACTGTTTTTT. The chain combines TRBV28 with TRBJ1-4; D not resolved. The germline gives CDR1 MDHEN, CDR2 SYDVKM. This CDR3 has 15 residues. The V end was cut by 5 bases, the J end by 3 bases, with 13 bases between. Together with reference TRBV28 and TRBJ1-4, the CDR3 gives the full variable domain: DVKVTQSSRYLVKRTGEKVFLECVQDMDHENMFWYRQDPGLGLRLIYFSYDVKMKEKGDIPEGYSVSREKKERFSLILESASTNQTSMYLCASSLIGGANEKLFFGSGTQLSVL.